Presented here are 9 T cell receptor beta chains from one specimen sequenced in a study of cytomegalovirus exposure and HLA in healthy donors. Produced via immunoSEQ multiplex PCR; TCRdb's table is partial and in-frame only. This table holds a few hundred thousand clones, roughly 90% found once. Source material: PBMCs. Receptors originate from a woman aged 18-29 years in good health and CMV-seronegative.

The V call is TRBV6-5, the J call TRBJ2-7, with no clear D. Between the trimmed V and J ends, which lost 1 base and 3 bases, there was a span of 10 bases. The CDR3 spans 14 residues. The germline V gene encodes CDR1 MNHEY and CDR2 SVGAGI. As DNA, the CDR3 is TGTGCCAGCAGTTACTTGTCACAGCTCTACGAGCAGTACTTC. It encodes CASSYLSQLYEQYF.

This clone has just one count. The chain's CDR3 is CSVEDSNYEQYF. In nucleotides, the CDR3 is TGCAGCGTTGAAGACAGTAACTACGAGCAGTACTTC. The chain employs TRBV29-1 and TRBJ2-7; D is unclear. The V and J ends lost 0 bases and 3 bases respectively, with 6 bases between them. This CDR3 is built from 12 residues. Germline V CDR1 and CDR2: SQVTM, ANQGSEA.

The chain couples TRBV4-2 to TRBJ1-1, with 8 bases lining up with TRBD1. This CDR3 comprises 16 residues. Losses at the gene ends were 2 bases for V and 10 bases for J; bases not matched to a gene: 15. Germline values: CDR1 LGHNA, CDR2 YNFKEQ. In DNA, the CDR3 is TGTGCCAGCAGCCAACTGACCGGACAGGGCGAAGAGGGAGCTTTCTTT. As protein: CASSQLTGQGEEGAFF.

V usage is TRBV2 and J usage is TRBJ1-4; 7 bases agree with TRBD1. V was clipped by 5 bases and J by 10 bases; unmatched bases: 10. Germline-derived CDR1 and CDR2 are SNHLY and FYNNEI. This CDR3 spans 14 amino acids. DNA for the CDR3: TGTGCCAGCAGTACCAACAGGGGCCAGGGAAAACTGTTTTTT. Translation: CASSTNRGQGKLFF.

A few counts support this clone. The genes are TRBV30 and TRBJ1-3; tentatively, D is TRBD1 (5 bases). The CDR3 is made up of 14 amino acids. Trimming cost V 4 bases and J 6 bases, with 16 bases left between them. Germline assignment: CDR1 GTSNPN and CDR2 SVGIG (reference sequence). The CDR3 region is CAWTRAGTPNTIYF. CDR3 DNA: TGTGCCTGGACTAGGGCAGGGACTCCAAACACCATATATTTT. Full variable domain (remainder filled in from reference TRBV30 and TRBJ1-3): SQTIHQWPATLVQPVGSPLSLECTVEGTSNPNLYWYRQAAGRGLQLLFYSVGIGQISSEVPQNLSASRPQDRQFILSSKKLLLSDSGFYLCAWTRAGTPNTIYFGEGSWLTVV.

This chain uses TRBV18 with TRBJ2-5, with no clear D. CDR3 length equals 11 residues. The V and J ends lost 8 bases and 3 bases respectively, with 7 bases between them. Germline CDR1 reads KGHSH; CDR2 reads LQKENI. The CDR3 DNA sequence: TGTGCCAGCCTCCAGGAAGAGACCCAGTACTTC. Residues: CASLQEETQYF.

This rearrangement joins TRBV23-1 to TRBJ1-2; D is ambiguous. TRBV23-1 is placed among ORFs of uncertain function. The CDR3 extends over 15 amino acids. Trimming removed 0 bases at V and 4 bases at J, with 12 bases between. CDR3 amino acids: CASSQSPSGSYGYTF. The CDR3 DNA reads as TGCGCCAGCAGTCAATCTCCTTCGGGAAGCTATGGCTACACCTTC.

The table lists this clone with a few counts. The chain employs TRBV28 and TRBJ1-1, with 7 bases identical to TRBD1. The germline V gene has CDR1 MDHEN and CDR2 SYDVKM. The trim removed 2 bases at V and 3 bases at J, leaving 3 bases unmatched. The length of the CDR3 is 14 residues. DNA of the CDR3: TGTGCCAGCAGTTTACGGGACAGCTACACTGAAGCTTTCTTT. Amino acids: CASSLRDSYTEAFF.

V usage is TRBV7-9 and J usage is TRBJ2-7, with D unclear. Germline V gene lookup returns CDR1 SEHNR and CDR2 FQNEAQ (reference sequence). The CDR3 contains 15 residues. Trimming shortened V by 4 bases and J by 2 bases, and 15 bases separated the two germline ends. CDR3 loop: CASSWVGGQTYEQYF. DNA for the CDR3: TGTGCCAGCAGCTGGGTTGGCGGCCAGACCTACGAGCAGTACTTC.